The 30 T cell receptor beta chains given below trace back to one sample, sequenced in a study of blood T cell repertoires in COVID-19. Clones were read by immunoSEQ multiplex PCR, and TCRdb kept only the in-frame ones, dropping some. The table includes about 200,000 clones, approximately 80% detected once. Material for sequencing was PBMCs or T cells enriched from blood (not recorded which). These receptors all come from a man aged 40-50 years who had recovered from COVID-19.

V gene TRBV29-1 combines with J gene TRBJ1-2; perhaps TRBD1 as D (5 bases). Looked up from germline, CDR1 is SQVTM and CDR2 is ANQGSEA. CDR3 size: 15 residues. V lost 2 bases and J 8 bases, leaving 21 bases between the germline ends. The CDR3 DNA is TGCAGCGTTGAATGGGCGGCAGGGTCCCCACGGGGCTACACCTTC. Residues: CSVEWAAGSPRGYTF.

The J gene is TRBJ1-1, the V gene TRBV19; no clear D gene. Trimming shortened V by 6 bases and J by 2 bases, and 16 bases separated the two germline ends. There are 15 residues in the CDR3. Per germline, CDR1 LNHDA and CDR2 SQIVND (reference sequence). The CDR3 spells CASSRAPTVNTEAFF. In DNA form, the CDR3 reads TGTGCCAGTAGCCGAGCCCCAACAGTTAACACTGAAGCTTTCTTT.

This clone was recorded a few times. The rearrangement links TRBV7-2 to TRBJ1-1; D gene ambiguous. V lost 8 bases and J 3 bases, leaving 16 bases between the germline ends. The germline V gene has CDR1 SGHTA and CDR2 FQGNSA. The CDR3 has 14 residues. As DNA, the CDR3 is TGTGCCAGCGACCGGGGAAAGGCGTACACTGAAGCTTTCTTT. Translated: CASDRGKAYTEAFF.

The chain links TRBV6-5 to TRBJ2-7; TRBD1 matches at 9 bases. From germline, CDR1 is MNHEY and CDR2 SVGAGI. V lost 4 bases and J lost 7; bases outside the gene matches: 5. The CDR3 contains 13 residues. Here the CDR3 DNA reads TGTGCCAGCAGTTCCCCCGGGACAGGGGAGCAGTACTTC. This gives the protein CASSSPGTGEQYF.

In DNA, the CDR3 is TGCGCCAGCAGCTTAGGAGGAGAGGCCTCTGGAAACACCATATATTTT. It encodes CASSLGGEASGNTIYF. The rearrangement joins TRBV5-1 to TRBJ1-3; D gene unclear. In germline, CDR1 is SGHRS, CDR2 YFSETQ. There are 16 residues in the CDR3. The V end lost 2 bases, the J end lost 0 bases, and 12 bases lay between the germline ends.

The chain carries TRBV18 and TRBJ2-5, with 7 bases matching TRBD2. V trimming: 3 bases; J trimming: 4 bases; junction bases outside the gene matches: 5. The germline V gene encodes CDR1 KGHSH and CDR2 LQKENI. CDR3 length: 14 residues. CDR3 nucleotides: TGTGCCAGCTCACCGGGAGGGGTCCGAGAGACCCAGTACTTC. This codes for CASSPGGVRETQYF.

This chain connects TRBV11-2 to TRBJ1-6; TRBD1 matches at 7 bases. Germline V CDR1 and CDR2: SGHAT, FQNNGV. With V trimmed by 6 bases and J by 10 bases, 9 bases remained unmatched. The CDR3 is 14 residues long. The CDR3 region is CASRETGKLSPLHF. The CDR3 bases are TGTGCCAGCAGAGAGACAGGGAAGCTGTCACCCCTCCACTTT.

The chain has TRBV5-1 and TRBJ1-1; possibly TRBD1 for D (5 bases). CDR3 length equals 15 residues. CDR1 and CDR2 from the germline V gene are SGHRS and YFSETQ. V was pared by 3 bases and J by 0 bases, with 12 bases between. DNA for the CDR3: TGCGCCAGCAGCTCATACAGGACGATGAACACTGAAGCTTTCTTT. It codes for CASSSYRTMNTEAFF.

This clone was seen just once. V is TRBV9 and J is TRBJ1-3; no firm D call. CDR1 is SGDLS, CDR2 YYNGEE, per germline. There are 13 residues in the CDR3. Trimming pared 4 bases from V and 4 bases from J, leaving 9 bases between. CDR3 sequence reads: CASSPMRGNTIYF. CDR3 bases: TGTGCCAGCAGCCCCATGAGGGGAAACACCATATATTTT.

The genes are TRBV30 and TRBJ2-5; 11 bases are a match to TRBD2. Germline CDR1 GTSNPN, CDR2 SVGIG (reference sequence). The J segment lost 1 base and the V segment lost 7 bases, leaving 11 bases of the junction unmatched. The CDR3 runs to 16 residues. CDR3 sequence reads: CASGVLAGGPQETQYF. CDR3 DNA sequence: TGTGCCTCTGGAGTCCTAGCGGGAGGCCCCCAAGAGACCCAGTACTTC.

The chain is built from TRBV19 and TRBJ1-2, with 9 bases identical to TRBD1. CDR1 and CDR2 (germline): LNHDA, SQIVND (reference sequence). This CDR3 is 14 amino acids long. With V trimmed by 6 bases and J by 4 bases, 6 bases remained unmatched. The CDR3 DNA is TGTGCCAGTAGGCCGCCGGGACAGGGCTATGGCTACACCTTC. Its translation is CASRPPGQGYGYTF.

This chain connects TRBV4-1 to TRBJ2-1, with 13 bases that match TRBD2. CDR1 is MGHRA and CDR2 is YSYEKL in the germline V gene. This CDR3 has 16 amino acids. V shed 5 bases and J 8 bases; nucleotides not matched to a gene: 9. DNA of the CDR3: TGCGCCAGCAGCGGGCGACTAGCGGGAGGAATCTATGAGCAGTTCTTC. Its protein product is CASSGRLAGGIYEQFF.

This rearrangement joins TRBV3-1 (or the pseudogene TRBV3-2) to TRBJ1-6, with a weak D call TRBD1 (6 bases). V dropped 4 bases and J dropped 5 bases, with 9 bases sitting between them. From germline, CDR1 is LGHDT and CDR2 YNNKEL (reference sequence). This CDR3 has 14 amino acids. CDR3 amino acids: CASSPGQNNSPLHF. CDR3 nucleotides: TGTGCCAGCAGCCCCGGACAGAATAATTCACCCCTCCACTTT.

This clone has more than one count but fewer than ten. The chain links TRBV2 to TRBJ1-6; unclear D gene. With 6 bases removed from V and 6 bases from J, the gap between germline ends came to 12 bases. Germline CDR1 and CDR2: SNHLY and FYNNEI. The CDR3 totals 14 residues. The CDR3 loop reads CASSYSEGNSPLHF. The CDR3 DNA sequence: TGTGCCAGCAGCTACTCCGAGGGTAATTCACCCCTCCACTTT.

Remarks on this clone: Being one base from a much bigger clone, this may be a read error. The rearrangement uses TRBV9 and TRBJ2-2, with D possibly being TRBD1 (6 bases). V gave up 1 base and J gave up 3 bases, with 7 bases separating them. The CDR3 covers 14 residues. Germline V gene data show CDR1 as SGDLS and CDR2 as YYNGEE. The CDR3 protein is CASSVQGHTGELFF. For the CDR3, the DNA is TGTGCCAGCAGCGTACAGGGGCACACCGGGGAGCTGTTTTTT.

The CDR3 protein is CASSLRILNTEAFF. Written as DNA, the CDR3 is TGTGCCAGCAGCTTGAGGATCCTGAACACTGAAGCTTTCTTT. The chain couples TRBV7-9 to TRBJ1-1; D uncertain. CDR1 SEHNR and CDR2 FQNEAQ come from the germline V gene (reference sequence). Trimming stripped 3 bases from V and 0 bases from J, with 8 bases between. CDR3 length: 14 amino acids.

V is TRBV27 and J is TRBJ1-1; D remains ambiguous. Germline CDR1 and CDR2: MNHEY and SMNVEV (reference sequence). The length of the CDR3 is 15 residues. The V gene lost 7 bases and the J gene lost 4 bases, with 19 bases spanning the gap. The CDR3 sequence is CASTPFHPSRTEAFF. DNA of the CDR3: TGTGCCAGCACCCCTTTTCATCCGAGCCGCACTGAAGCTTTCTTT.

CDR3 region: CASSQDASPLHF. DNA for the CDR3: TGTGCCAGCAGCCAAGATGCGTCACCCCTCCACTTT. The chain is built from TRBV4-2 and TRBJ1-6, with D hard to call. The V gene lost 0 bases and the J gene lost 10 bases, with 4 bases spanning the gap. CDR1 and CDR2 (germline): LGHNA, YNFKEQ. The CDR3 consists of 12 residues.

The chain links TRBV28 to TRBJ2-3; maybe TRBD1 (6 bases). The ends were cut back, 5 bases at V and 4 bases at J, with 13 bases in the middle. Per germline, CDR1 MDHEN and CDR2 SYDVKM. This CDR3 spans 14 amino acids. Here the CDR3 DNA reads TGTGCCAGCAGTCTCCACAGGGCACCAGATACGCAGTATTTT. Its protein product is CASSLHRAPDTQYF.

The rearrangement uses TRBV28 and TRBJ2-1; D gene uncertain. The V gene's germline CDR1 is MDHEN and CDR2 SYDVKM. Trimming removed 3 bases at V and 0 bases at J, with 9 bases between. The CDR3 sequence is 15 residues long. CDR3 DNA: TGTGCCAGCAGTTTGAAGAGGAGCTCCTACAATGAGCAGTTCTTC. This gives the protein CASSLKRSSYNEQFF.

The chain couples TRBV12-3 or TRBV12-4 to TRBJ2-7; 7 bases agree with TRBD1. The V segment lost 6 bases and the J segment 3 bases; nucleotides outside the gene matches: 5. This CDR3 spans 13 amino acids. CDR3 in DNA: TGTGCCAGCAGCTGGACAGGAGTCTACGAGCAGTACTTC. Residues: CASSWTGVYEQYF.

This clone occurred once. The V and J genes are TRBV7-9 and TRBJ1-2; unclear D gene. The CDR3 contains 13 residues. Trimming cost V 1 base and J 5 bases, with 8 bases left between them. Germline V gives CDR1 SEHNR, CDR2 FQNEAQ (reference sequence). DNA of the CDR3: TGTGCCAGCAGCTTAGAGGCGGCTTATGGCTACACCTTC. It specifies CASSLEAAYGYTF.

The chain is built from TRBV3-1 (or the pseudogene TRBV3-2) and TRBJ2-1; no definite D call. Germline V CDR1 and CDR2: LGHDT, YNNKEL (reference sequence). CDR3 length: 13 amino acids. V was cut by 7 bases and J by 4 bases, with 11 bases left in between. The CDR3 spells CASMMLGYNEQFF. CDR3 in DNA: TGTGCCAGCATGATGCTCGGTTACAATGAGCAGTTCTTC.

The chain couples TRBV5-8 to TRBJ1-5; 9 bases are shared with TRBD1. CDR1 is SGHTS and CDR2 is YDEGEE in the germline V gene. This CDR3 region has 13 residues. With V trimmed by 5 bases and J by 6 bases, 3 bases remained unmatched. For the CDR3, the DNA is TGTGCCAGCAGAGGGACAGGGAGTCAGCCCCAGCATTTT. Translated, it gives CASRGTGSQPQHF.

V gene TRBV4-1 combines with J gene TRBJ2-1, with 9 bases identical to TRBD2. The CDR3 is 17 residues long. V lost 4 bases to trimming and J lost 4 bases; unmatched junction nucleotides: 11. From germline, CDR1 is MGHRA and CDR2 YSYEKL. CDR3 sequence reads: CASSLGLTSGSYNEQFF. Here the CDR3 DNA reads TGCGCCAGCAGCCTAGGTCTAACTAGCGGGTCTTACAATGAGCAGTTCTTC.

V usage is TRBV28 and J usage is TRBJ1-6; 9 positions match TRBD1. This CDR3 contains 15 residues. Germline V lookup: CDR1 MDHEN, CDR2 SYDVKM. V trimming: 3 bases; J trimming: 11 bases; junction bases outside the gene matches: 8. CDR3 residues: CASSFAGQGLAPLHF. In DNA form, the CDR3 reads TGTGCCAGCAGTTTCGCGGGACAGGGTTTAGCACCCCTCCACTTT.

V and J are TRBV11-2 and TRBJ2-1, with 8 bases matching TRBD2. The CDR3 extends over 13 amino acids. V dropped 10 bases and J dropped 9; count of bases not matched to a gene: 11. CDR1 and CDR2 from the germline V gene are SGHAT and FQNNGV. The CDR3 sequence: CAITGGAIREQFF. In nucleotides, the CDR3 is TGTGCCATTACGGGGGGGGCGATACGTGAGCAGTTCTTC.

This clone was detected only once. The CDR3 region has the DNA TGTGCCACCAGTGCATCAGATACGCAGTATTTT. Translating it yields CATSASDTQYF. This chain joins TRBV24-1 and TRBJ2-3; D gene ambiguous. Trimming shortened V by 5 bases and J by 4 bases, and 3 bases separated the two germline ends. Germline CDR1 is KGHDR and CDR2 is SFDVKD. The CDR3 spans 11 residues.

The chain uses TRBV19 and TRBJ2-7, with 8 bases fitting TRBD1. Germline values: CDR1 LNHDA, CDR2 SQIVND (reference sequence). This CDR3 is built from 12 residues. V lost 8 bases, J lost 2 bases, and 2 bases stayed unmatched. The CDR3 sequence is CASEDRAYEQYF. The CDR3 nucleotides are TGTGCCAGTGAGGACAGGGCCTACGAGCAGTACTTC.

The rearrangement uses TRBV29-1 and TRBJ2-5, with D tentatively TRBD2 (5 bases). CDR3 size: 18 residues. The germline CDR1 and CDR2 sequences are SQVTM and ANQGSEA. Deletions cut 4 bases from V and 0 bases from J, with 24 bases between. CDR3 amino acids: CSVGGGYATSPNQETQYF. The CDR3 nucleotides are TGCAGCGTTGGAGGAGGCTACGCCACCAGTCCGAACCAAGAGACCCAGTACTTC.